Listed below are T cell receptor beta chains from one sample, sequenced in a study of T cells and copy number aberrations in small-cell lung cancer. Sequenced by immunoSEQ multiplex PCR; TCRdb stores in-frame clones only, minus some. Of approximately 6,600 clones in the sample, around 77% were seen once. The material sequenced was normal tissue next to the tumor. The receptors originated from a woman aged 65 to 85 with small cell lung cancer. Some clones in this sample may be carry-over from other donors' samples. Each CDR3 is given without its conserved first and last residue. Fields, in order: V gene, J gene, CDR3 protein.

V: TRBV7-9
J: TRBJ2-2
CDR3: ASSPGQGAVTGELF

V: TRBV10-3
J: TRBJ2-1
CDR3: AISESASGAYNEQF

V: TRBV5-1
J: TRBJ2-2
CDR3: ASSPWTGRDTGELF

V: TRBV7-9
J: TRBJ2-1
CDR3: ASSSTEGSLGNEQF

V: TRBV14
J: TRBJ2-3
CDR3: ASSPLGTDTQY

V: TRBV5-1
J: TRBJ2-7
CDR3: ASSLAGSQNYEQY

V: TRBV19
J: TRBJ2-3
CDR3: ASGQGRGNTDTQY

V: TRBV7-3
J: TRBJ2-3
CDR3: ASQIAGGTDTQY

V: TRBV7-2
J: TRBJ2-2
CDR3: ASITTSGVSGELF

V: TRBV28
J: TRBJ1-2
CDR3: ASRNSLTGGEFDGYT

V: TRBV5-1
J: TRBJ2-2
CDR3: ASRDRELGTGELF

V: TRBV10-3
J: TRBJ2-6
CDR3: AISEVTGAGANVLT

V: TRBV30
J: TRBJ2-5
CDR3: AWMEETQY

V: TRBV11-2
J: TRBJ2-1
CDR3: ASSPRYNEQF

V: TRBV18
J: TRBJ2-5
CDR3: ASSPFVVGSETQY

V: TRBV5-6
J: TRBJ2-7
CDR3: ASSFLSSEQY

V: TRBV30
J: TRBJ1-1
CDR3: AWRFQNTEAF

V: TRBV4-2
J: TRBJ2-3
CDR3: ASSQTSVSTDTQY

V: TRBV14
J: TRBJ2-5
CDR3: ASSQASGQETQY

V: TRBV7-2
J: TRBJ2-1
CDR3: ASSLGAGELNEQF

V: TRBV30
J: TRBJ2-1
CDR3: AWTHEDEQF

V: TRBV5-5
J: TRBJ2-5
CDR3: ASSWDMTSGQETQY

V: TRBV5-1
J: TRBJ2-1
CDR3: ASSLGLPGSYNEQF

V: TRBV21-1
J: TRBJ2-1
CDR3: ASSKESREREPNEQF

V: TRBV15
J: TRBJ1-1
CDR3: ATSRERGNTEAF

V: TRBV27
J: TRBJ1-5
CDR3: ASRLLTGGDQPQH

V: TRBV18
J: TRBJ1-2
CDR3: ASSPPIGAYYGYT

V: TRBV9
J: TRBJ2-1
CDR3: ANSPRATSGNGEQF

V: TRBV27
J: TRBJ2-1
CDR3: ASSWASGKSYNEQF

V: TRBV5-1
J: TRBJ2-7
CDR3: ASSPEARVSSYEQY

V: TRBV11-2
J: TRBJ2-3
CDR3: ASSIQASTDTQY

V: TRBV11-2
J: TRBJ2-1
CDR3: ASIPGTGTYNEQF

V: TRBV6-1
J: TRBJ1-5
CDR3: ASKIGDQPQH

V: TRBV5-8
J: TRBJ1-5
CDR3: ASSLVAQGGQPQH

V: TRBV6-5
J: TRBJ2-2
CDR3: ASSSSGANTGELF

V: TRBV19
J: TRBJ2-5
CDR3: ASSIRETQY

V: TRBV10-3
J: TRBJ2-7
CDR3: ATDREGLSEDEQY